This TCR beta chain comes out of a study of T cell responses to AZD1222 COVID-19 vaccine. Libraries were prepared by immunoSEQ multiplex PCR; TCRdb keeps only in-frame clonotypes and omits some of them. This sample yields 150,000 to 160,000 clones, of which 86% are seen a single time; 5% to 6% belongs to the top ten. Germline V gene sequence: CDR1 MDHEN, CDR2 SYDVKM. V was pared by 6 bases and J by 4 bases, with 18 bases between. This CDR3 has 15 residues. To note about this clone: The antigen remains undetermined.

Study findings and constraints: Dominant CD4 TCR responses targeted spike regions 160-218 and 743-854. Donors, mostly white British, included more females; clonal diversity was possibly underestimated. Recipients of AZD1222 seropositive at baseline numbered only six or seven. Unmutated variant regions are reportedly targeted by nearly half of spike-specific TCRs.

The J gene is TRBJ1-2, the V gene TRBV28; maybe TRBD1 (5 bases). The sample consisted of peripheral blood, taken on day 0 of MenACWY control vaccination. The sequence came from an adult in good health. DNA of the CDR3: TGTGCCAGCAGCACCCCCTTCTGGGGGGTCTATGGCTACACCTTC. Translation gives CASSTPFWGVYGYTF.